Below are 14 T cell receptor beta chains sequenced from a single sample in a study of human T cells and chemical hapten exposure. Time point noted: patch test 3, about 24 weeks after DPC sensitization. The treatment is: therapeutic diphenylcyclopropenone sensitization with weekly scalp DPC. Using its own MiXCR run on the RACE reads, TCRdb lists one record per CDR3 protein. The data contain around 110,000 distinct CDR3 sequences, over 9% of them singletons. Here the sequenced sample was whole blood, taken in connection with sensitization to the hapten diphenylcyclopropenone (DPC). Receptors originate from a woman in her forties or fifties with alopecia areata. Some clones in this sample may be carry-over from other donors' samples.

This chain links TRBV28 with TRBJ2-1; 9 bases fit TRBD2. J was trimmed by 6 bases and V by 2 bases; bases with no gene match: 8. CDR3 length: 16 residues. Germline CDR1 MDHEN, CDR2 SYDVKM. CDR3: CASSLLGGGAGNEQFF. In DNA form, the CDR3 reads TGTGCCAGCAGTTTACTGGGCGGGGGGGCCGGCAATGAGCAGTTCTTC.

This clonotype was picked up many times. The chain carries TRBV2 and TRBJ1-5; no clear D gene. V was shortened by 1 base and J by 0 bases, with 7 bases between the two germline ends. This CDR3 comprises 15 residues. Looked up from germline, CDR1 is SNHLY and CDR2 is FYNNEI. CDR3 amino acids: CASSEGAASNQPQHF. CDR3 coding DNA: TGTGCCAGCAGTGAAGGAGCAGCTAGCAATCAGCCCCAGCATTTT.

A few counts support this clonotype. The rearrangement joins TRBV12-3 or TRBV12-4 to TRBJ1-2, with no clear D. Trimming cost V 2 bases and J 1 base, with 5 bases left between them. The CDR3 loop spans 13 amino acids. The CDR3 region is CASSLSGNYGYTF. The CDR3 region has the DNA TGTGCCAGCAGTTTAAGTGGTAACTATGGCTACACCTTC.

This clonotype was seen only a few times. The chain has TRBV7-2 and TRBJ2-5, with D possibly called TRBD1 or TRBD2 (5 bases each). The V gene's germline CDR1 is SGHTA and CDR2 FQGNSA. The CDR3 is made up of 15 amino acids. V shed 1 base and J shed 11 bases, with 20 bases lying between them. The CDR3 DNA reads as TGTGCCAGCAGCTTAGTGGGGGATCGCGGGTCACGTCAGTACTTC. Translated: CASSLVGDRGSRQYF.

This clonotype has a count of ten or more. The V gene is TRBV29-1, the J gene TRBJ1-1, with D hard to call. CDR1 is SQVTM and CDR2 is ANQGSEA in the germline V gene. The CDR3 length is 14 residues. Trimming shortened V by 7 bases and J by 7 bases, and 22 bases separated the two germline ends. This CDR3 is CSAEPPSRRSEAFF. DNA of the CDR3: TGCAGCGCCGAGCCGCCAAGCCGACGGAGTGAAGCTTTCTTT.

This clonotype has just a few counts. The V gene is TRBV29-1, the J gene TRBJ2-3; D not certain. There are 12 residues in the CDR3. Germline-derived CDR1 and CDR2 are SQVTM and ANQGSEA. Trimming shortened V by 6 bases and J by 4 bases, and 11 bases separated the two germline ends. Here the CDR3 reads CSVESVPDTQYF. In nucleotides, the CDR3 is TGCAGCGTAGAAAGCGTCCCAGATACGCAGTATTTT.

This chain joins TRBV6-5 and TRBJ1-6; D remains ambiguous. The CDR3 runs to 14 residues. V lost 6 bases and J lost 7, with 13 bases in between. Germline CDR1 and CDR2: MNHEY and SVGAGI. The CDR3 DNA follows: TGTGCCAGCAGGGAGGGCCGGGAAAATTCACCCCTCCACTTT. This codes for CASREGRENSPLHF.

The CDR3 protein is CASSLGLAGRDGELFF. For the CDR3, the DNA is TGTGCCAGCAGCCTGGGACTAGCGGGACGGGACGGGGAGCTGTTTTTT. This rearrangement joins TRBV3-1 to TRBJ2-2, with 13 bases matching TRBD2. Germline CDR1 reads LGHDT; CDR2 reads YNNKEL (reference sequence). The CDR3 covers 16 residues. V lost 4 bases, J lost 7 bases, and 6 bases stayed unmatched.

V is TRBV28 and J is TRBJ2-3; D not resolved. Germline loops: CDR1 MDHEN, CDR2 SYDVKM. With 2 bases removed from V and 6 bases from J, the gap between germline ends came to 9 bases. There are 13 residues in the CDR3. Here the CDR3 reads CASSLRPPDTQYF. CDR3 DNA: TGTGCCAGCAGTTTACGGCCACCGGATACGCAGTATTTT.

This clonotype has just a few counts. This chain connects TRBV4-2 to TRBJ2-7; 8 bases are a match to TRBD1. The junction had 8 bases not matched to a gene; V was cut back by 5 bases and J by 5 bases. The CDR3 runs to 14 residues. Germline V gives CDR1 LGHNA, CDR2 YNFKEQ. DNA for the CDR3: TGTGCCAGCAGCTCCGGACAGGGAGTCCACGAGCAGTACTTC. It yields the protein CASSSGQGVHEQYF.

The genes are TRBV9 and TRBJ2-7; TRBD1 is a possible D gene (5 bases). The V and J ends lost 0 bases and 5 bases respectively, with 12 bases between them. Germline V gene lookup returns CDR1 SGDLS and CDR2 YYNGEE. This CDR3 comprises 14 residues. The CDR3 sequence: CASSVGSGPNEQYF. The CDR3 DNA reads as TGTGCCAGCAGCGTAGGCTCAGGGCCCAACGAGCAGTACTTC.

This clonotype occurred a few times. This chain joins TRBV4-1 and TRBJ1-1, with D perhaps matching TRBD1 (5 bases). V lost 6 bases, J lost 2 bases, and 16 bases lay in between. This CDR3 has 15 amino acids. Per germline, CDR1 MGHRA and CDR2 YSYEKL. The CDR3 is CASSLLGDGNTEAFF. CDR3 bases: TGCGCCAGCAGTCTCCTAGGGGACGGCAACACTGAAGCTTTCTTT.

The CDR3 DNA sequence: TGCAGCGTTGTAGGGACTTCCGCGGGCGAGCAGTACTTC. It specifies CSVVGTSAGEQYF. The chain combines TRBV29-1 with TRBJ2-7, with D maybe TRBD2 (6 bases). This CDR3 has 13 residues. The germline CDR1 and CDR2 sequences are SQVTM and ANQGSEA. Trimming removed 4 bases at V and 6 bases at J, with 16 bases between.

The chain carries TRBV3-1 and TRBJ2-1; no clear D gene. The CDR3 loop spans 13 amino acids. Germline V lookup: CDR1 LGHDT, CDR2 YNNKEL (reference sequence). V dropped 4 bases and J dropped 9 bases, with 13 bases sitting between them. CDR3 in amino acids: CASSLDKAGEQFF. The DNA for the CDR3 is TGTGCCAGCAGCCTCGACAAAGCCGGTGAGCAGTTCTTC.